This section outlines one T cell receptor beta chain sequence together with its context. Its antigen remains unknown. The data stem from a study of cytomegalovirus exposure and HLA in healthy donors. CDR1 SGHTA and CDR2 FQGTGA come from the germline V gene. Trimming shortened V by 5 bases and J by 6 bases, and 13 bases separated the two germline ends. This CDR3 has 14 amino acids. The study ran its PCR with 60 Vbeta and 13 Jbeta primers. TCRdb's copy holds only in-frame clones and misses some; the assay was immunoSEQ multiplex PCR. The table lists over 250,000 clones, around two thirds of them singletons. Study-wide points: The sole available immune exposure information was CMV serostatus.

This sequence originates from a female donor in good health and CMV-seronegative. The sequenced sample consisted of PBMCs. The chain recombines TRBV7-3 with TRBJ2-2; a weak D match, TRBD2 (5 bases). The CDR3 DNA is TGTGCCAGCAGCCCGGCGGGCACCTCCGGGGAGCTGTTTTTT. Protein sequence: CASSPAGTSGELFF.